The following is a T cell receptor beta chain sequence with its context. The data stem from a study of control samples from healthy donors and cancer patients. Data came from immunoSEQ multiplex PCR; TCRdb stores just in-frame clones and leaves some out. The data contain roughly 400,000 clones, around 90% of them singletons. The germline V and J ends were trimmed by 0 bases and 6 bases, with 5 bases remaining between them. This CDR3 is 13 amino acids long. Germline V gene lookup returns CDR1 SGHVS and CDR2 FNYEAQ. This chain joins TRBV7-6 and TRBJ2-2, with D possibly TRBD1 on 5 matching bases. This TCR came from a middle-aged man with head and neck cancer. Sequences were obtained from PBMCs. CDR3 region: CASSLAGAGELFF. The DNA for the CDR3 is TGTGCCAGCAGCTTAGCAGGGGCCGGGGAGCTGTTTTTT.